This record covers a single T cell receptor (beta chain). Its target is not known. These donors counted as nominally healthy when sampled, but unrecorded immune exposures were likely. With 60 Vbeta and 13 Jbeta primers, the PCR was carried out. Assay used: immunoSEQ multiplex PCR; TCRdb lists only in-frame clones, some missing. The profile shows around 140,000 clones, 70% to 90% of them singletons. Trimming took 7 bases from V and 6 from J; bases not matched to a gene: 17. The CDR3 is made up of 16 amino acids. Germline CDR1 reads SGHRS; CDR2 reads YFSETQ. The entry originates in a study of cytomegalovirus exposure and HLA in healthy donors. Across the whole study: There were fewer than 130 million unique TCR beta sequences, drawn from around 180 million T cells, in an earlier analysis. The study's findings and limits: In terms of immune exposure information, only CMV serostatus was available.

What was sequenced was PBMCs. V is TRBV5-1 and J is TRBJ2-5; 8 nucleotides match TRBD2. The source is a man aged 40-50 years in good health and CMV-seronegative. CDR3 sequence: CASQASGGPLRQTQYF. The CDR3 DNA reads as TGCGCCAGCCAAGCTTCGGGAGGGCCTTTAAGACAGACCCAGTACTTC. The full variable domain, with the rest looked up from reference TRBV5-1 and TRBJ2-5, is KAGVTQTPRYLIKTRGQQVTLSCSPISGHRSVSWYQQTPGQGLQFLFEYFSETQRNKGNFPGRFSGRQFSNSRSEMNVSTLELGDSALYLCASQASGGPLRQTQYFGPGTRLLVL.